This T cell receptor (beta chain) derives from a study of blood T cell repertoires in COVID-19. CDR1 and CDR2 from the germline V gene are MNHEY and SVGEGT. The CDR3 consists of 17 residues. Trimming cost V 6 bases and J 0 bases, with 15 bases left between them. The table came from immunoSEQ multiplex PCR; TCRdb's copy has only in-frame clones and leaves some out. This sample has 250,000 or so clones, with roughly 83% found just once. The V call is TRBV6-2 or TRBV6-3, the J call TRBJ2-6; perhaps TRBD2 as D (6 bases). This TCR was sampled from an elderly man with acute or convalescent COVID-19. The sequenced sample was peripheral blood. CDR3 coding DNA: TGTGCCAGCAGCAAGGGACTGCTGATCTCTGGGGCCAACGTCCTGACTTTC. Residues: CASSKGLLISGANVLTF.